This T cell receptor (beta chain) was identified during a study of T cells in Graves' hyperthyroidism and ophthalmopathy. Amplification of TCR beta CDR3 regions was performed using RNA transcripts as template. The TCR CDR3 was amplified in a first-round RT-PCR using the HTBI primer set. One entry per CDR3 protein, called by TCRdb with MiXCR from the multiplex PCR reads. The profile covers 500,000 or so distinct CDR3 sequences, with 17% appearing a single time and 17% taken by the ten largest. In germline, CDR1 is SGHTA, CDR2 FQGNSA. The CDR3 length is 14 residues. Trimming removed 2 bases from V and 4 bases from J; junction bases left unmatched: 4. This clonotype was counted ten times or more.

The receptor's source is a woman younger than 30 with Graves' ophthalmopathy. The V and J genes are TRBV7-2 and TRBJ2-5, with 7 bases lining up with TRBD2. Sequencing was performed on blood. In DNA, the CDR3 is TGTGCCAGCAGCTTATACGCGGGAGCAGAGACCCAGTACTTC. Its protein product is CASSLYAGAETQYF.